This paragraph reports one T cell receptor (beta chain). It has no known antigen specificity. No base qualities exist here, and no much larger clone lies one base off it. The sample originates from a study of blood T cells in healthy people across ages (dated by TCRdb to the mid-2010s). A note on the overall study: In model experiments, roughly one uniquely barcoded TCR beta cDNA molecule per two T cells was captured by template switching. The study analyzed two additional independent replicas of 1 million unique cDNA reads from the same blood draw for two donors, one aged 18 to 29 and one aged 80 or older. The donors were split into four age groups: young (average about 15 years), middle-aged (39), aged (roughly 60) and long-lived (roughly 86). To avoid experimental bias, donors of different ages were spread randomly across the sequencing lanes. To track age-related changes in TCR beta repertoire diversity, the study relied on deep sequencing normalized with unique cDNA molecular identifiers.

Here is what the overall study found, with its caveats: Observed TCR beta diversity correlated strongly with the percentage of naive T cells measured by flow cytometry. Total diversity estimates from one million sequenced T cells were considered lower bounds and underestimates. Bulk unsorted PBMC profiling prevented conclusive comparison of naive and antigen-experienced compartments. The CMV infection status of donors was not known, potentially confounding age-related changes in expanded clonotypes. As age increased, observed TCR beta diversity per million T cells dropped in a roughly linear way, and a significant reduction was already evident by age about 36. The long-lived group showed more naive CD4+ T cells, fewer expanded clones and increased TCR diversity than the aged group, suggesting age selection.

The donors were roughly 40 Caucasian individuals from Russia, aged 6 to 90 years, who were systemically healthy. Approximately 9.7 milliliters of peripheral blood were drawn from each donor into EDTA-treated Vacutainer tubes. PBMCs were isolated by Ficoll-Paque density-gradient centrifugation, with at least 7 million obtained per sample. Total RNA was extracted from PBMCs with Trizol reagent, with at least 5.5 micrograms obtained per sample. For every donor, flow cytometry on a PBMC aliquot measured the percentage of naive CD45RAhigh/CD27high T cells. The library was made by 5' RACE. This sample was sequenced with an Illumina HiSeq 2500. A second PCR of about 7 to 12 cycles was run with a J-beta primer mix and a sample-barcoded 5' primer. A template-switch 5' adaptor carrying 12 random nucleotides introduced a unique molecular identifier onto each TCR beta cDNA molecule. Each sample yielded at least 2.5 million CDR3-containing paired-end reads. All of the RNA was converted into first-strand cDNA using the Mint cDNA synthesis kit, with a TRBC-specific oligonucleotide serving as the primer. All cDNA was treated with uracil-DNA glycosylase and then went through a first 18-cycle PCR with the universal primers M1SS and BC2_uni_R. In the original analysis: Each sample was normalized by randomly selecting 1 million high-quality reads, each carrying a distinct molecular identifier. Reads with shared molecular identifiers were discarded instead of being binned into consensus sequences. MiTCR, run with a Q25 quality threshold and the strictest error-elimination algorithm, handled CDR3 identification, clonotype clustering and error correction. A nonparametric unseen species model with Euler transformation was used to estimate lower-bound total TCR beta diversity. The raw public reads went through TCRdb reprocessing: fastp at Q25, MiXCR clone calling, in-frame beta chains kept. Merged by CDR3 protein, the rows form single entries marked with the most common genes and DNA. The V and J calls shown here were made by TCRdb, not taken from the authors' results. The sample contains roughly 1.7 million distinct CDR3 sequences, 34% of them found a single time. The ten largest clones add up to about 11% of the sample.

The germline ends are 10 bases apart after V is trimmed by 0 bases and J by 7 bases. CDR1 SGHRS and CDR2 YFSETQ were looked up in the germline V gene. The CDR3 sequence holds 13 residues, the cysteine and phenylalanine included. Only the CDR3 DNA stays, 39 bases, in frame from base 1. Recombination joined TRBV5-1 with TRBJ1-2, with a tentative D gene TRBD1 over 5 matching bases. The source of this sequence is a woman aged 25-40 years in good health. Sequencing used blood. The nucleotides read TGCGCCAGCAGCTTGGTGAGGGGAACTGGCTACACCTTC. Its protein reads: CASSLVRGTGYTF.